This T cell receptor beta chain was retrieved from a study of blood T cell repertoires in COVID-19. The overall study: Some COVID-19 samples were acute and others convalescent; all came from the United States, Italy and Spain. T cells, B-cell-depleted T cells, or PBMCs provided the cDNA or gDNA that served as material.

Assay: immunoSEQ multiplex PCR; the TCRdb copy retains only in-frame clones and omits some. The table lists about 58,000 clones, roughly 90% of them singletons. The CDR3 spans 14 residues. The V end was cut by 4 bases, the J end by 3 bases, with 13 bases between. Germline CDR1 WSHSY, CDR2 SAAADI. The sequence was collected from a woman aged 45-65 years with active or convalescent COVID-19. V and J are TRBV10-2 and TRBJ2-7; no reliable D call. The specimen sequenced was peripheral blood. The CDR3 region is CASSALTTGYEQYF. In DNA form, the CDR3 reads TGCGCCAGCAGTGCGCTGACGACTGGCTACGAGCAGTACTTC.